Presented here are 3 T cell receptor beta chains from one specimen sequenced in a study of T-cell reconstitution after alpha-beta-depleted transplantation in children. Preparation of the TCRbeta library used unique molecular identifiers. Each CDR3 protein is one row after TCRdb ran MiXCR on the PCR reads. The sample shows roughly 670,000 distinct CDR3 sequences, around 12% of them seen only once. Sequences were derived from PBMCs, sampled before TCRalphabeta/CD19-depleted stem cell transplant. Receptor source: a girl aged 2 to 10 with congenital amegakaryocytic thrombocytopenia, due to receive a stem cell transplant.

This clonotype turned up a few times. The CDR3 reads CASSRELETQYF. In DNA form, the CDR3 reads TGTGCCAGCTCAAGGGAACTAGAGACCCAGTACTTC. The gene calls are TRBV18 and TRBJ2-5; D uncertain. V was shortened by 5 bases and J by 4 bases, with 8 bases between the two germline ends. Germline V gene lookup returns CDR1 KGHSH and CDR2 LQKENI. The length of the CDR3 is 12 residues.

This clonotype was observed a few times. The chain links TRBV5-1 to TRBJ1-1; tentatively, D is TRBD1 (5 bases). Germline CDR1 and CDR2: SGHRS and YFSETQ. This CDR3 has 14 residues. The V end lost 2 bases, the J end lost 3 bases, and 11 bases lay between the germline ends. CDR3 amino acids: CASSLPGGDTEAFF. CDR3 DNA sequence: TGCGCCAGCAGCTTACCGGGGGGAGACACTGAAGCTTTCTTT. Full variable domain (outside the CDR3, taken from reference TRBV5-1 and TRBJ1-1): KAGVTQTPRYLIKTRGQQVTLSCSPISGHRSVSWYQQTPGQGLQFLFEYFSETQRNKGNFPGRFSGRQFSNSRSEMNVSTLELGDSALYLCASSLPGGDTEAFFGQGTRLTVV.

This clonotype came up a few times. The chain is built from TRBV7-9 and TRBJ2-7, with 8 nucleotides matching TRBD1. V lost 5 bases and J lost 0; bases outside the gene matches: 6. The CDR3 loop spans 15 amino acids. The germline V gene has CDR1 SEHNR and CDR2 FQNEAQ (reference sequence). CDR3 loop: CASSGRTGPSYEQYF. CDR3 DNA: TGTGCCAGCAGCGGAAGGACAGGGCCCTCCTACGAGCAGTACTTC.